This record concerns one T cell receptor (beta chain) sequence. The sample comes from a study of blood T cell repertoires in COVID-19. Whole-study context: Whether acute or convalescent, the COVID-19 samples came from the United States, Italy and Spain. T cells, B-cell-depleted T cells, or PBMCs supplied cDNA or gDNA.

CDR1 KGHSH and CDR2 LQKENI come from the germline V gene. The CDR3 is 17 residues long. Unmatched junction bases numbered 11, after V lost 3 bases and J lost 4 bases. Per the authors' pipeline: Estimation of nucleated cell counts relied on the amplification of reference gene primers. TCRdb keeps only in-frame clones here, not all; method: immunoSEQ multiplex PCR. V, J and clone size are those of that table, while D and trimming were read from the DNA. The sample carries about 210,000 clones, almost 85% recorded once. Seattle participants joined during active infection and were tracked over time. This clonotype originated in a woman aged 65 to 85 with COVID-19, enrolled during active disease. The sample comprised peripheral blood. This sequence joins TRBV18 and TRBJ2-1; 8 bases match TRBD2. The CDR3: CASSPYLRGGAYNEQFF. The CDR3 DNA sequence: TGTGCCAGCTCACCCTACCTTCGGGGGGGTGCATACAATGAGCAGTTCTTC. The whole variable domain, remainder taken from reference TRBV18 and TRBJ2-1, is NAGVMQNPRHLVRRRGQEARLRCSPMKGHSHVYWYRQLPEEGLKFMVYLQKENIIDESGMPKERFSAEFPKEGPSILRIQQVVRGDSAAYFCASSPYLRGGAYNEQFFGPGTRLTVL.